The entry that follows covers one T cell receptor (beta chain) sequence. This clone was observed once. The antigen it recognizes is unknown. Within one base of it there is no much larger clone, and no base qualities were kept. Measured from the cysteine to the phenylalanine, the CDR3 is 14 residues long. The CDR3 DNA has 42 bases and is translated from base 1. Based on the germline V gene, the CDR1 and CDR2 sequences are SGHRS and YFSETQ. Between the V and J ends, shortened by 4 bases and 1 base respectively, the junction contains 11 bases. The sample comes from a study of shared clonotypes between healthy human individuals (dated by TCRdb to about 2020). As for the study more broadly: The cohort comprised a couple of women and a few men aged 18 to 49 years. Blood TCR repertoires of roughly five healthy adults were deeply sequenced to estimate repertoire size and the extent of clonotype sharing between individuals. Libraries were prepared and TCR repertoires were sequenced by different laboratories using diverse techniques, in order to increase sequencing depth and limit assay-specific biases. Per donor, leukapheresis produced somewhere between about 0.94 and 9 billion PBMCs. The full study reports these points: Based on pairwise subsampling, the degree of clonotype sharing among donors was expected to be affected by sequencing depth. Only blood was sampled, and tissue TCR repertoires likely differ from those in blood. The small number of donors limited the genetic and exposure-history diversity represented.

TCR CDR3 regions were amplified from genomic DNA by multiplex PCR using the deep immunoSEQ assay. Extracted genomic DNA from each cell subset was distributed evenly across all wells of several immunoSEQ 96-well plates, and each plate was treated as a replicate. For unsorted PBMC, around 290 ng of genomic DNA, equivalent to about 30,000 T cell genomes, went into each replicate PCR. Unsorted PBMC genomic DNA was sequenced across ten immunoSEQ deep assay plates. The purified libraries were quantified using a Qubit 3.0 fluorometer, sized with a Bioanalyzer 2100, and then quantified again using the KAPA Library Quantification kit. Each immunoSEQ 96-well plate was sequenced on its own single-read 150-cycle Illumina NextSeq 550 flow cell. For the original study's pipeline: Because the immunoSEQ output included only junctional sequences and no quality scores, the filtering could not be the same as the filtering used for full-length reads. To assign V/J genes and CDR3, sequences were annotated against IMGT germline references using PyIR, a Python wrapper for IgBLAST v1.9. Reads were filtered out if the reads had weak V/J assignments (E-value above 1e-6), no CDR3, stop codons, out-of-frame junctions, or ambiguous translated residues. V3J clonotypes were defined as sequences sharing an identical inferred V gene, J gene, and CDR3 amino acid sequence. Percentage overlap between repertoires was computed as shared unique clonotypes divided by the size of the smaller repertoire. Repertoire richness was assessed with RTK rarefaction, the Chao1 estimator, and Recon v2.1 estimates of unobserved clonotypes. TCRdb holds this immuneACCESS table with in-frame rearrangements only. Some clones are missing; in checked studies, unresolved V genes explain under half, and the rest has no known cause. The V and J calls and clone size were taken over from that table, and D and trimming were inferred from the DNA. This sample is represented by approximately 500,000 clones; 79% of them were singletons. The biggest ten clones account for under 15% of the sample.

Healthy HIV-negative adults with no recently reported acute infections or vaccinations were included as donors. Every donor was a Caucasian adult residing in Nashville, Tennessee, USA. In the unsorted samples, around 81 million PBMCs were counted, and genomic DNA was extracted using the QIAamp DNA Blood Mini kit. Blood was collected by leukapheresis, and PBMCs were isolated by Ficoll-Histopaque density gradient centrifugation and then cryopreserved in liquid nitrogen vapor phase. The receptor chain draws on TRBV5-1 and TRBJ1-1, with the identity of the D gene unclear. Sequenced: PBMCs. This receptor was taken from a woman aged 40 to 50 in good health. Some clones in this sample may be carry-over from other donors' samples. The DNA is TGCGCCAGCAGCCCCCGGACGGGGAACACTGAAGCTTTCTTT. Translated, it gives CASSPRTGNTEAFF.